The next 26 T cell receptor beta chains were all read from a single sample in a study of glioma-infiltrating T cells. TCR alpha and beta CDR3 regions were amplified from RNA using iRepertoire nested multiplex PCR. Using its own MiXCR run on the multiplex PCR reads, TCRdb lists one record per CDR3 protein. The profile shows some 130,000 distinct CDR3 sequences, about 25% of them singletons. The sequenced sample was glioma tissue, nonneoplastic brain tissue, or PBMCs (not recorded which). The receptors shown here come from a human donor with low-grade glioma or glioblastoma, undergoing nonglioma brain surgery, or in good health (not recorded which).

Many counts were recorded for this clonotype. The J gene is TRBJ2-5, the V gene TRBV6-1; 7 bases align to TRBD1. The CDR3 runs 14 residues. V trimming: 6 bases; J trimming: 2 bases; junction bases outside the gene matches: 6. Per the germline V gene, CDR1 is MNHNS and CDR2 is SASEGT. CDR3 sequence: CASSTGQPQETQYF. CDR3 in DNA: TGTGCCAGCAGCACGGGACAGCCACAAGAGACCCAGTACTTC.

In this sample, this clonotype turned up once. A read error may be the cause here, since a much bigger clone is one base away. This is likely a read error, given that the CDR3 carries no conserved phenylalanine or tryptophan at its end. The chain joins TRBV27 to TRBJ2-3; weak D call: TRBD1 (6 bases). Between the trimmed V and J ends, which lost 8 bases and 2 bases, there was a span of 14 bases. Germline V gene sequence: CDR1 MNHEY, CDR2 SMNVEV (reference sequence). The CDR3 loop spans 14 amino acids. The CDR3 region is CASGMRGYTDTQYS. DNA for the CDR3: TGTGCCAGCGGGATGAGGGGGTACACAGATACGCAGTATTCT.

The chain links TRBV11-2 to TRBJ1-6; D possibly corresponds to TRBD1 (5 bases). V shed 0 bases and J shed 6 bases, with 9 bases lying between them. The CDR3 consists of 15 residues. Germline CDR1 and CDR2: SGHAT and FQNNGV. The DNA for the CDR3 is TGTGCCAGCAGCTTAGAAACGGGGCTTAATTCACCCCTCCACTTT. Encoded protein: CASSLETGLNSPLHF.

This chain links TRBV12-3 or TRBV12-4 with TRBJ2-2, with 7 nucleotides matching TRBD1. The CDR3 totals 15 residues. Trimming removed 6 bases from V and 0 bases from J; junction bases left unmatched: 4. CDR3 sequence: CASRSGGANTGELFF. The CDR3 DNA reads TGTGCCAGCAGATCAGGGGGAGCGAACACCGGGGAGCTGTTTTTT.

The CDR3 region is CASSLGGGGYTEAFF. As DNA, the CDR3 is TGTGCCAGCAGCTTGGGAGGGGGTGGATACACTGAAGCTTTCTTT. The rearrangement links TRBV6-2 or TRBV6-3 to TRBJ1-1; the D gene is possibly TRBD1 (6 bases). CDR3 length: 15 residues. The germline V gene has CDR1 MNHEY and CDR2 SVGEGT. Trimming shortened V by 6 bases and J by 3 bases, and 17 bases separated the two germline ends.

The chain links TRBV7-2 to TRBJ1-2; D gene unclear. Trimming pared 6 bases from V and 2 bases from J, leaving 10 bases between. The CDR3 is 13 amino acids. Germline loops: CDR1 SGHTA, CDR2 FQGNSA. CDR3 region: CASSNDRNYGYTF. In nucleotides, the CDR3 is TGTGCCAGCAGTAATGACCGAAACTATGGCTACACCTTC.

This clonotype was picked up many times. The CDR3: CSARDTGTAEQYV. The CDR3 nucleotides are TGCAGTGCTAGAGATACCGGGACAGCGGAGCAGTACGTC. The rearrangement joins TRBV20-1 to TRBJ2-7; 7 positions match TRBD1. V was clipped by 0 bases and J by 7 bases; unmatched bases: 6. The germline V gene has CDR1 DFQATT and CDR2 SNEGSKA (reference sequence). CDR3 length: 13 amino acids.

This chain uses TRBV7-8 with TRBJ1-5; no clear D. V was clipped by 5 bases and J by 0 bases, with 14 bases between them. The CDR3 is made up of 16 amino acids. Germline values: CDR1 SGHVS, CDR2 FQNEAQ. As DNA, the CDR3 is TGTGCCAGCAGCGACGCAGATTTTTATAGCAATCAGCCCCAGCATTTT. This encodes CASSDADFYSNQPQHF.

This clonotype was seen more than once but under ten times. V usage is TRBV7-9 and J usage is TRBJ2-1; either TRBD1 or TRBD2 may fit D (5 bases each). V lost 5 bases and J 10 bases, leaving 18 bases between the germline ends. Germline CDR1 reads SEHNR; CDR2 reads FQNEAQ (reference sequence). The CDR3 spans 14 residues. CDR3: CASSVTGTTEEQFF. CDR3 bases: TGTGCCAGCAGCGTAACTGGGACCACTGAGGAGCAGTTCTTC.

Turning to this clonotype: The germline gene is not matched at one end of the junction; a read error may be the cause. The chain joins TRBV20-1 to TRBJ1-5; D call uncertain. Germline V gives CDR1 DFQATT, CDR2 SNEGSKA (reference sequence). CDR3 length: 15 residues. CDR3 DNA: TGCAGTGCTAGTTCTATTTGGTTTGGCAATAAGCCCCAGCATTTT. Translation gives CSASSIWFGNKPQHF.

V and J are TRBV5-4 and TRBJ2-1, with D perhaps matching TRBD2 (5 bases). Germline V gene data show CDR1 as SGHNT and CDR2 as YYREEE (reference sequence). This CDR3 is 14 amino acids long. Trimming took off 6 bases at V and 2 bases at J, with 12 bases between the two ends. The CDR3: CASMDSGPYNEQFF. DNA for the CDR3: TGTGCCAGCATGGACTCGGGCCCCTACAATGAGCAGTTCTTC.

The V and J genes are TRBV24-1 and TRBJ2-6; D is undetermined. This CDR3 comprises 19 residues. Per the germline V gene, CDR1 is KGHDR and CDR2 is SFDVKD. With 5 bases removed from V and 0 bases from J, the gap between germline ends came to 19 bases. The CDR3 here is CATSGIAAADPSGANVLTF. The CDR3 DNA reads TGTGCCACCAGTGGAATTGCGGCGGCGGATCCCTCTGGGGCCAACGTCCTGACTTTC.

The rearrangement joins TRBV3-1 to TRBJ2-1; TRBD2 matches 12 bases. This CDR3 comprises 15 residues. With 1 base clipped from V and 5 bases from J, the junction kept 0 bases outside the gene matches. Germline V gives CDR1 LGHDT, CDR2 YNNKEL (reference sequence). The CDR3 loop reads CASSQASGRDNEQFF. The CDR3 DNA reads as TGTGCCAGCAGCCAAGCTAGCGGGAGGGACAATGAGCAGTTCTTC.

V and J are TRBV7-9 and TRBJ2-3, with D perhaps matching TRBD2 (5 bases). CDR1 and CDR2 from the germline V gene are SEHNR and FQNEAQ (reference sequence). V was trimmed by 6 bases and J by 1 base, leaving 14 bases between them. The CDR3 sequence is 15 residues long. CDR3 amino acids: CASREGSWRTDTQYF. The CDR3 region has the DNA TGTGCCAGCAGGGAAGGGAGTTGGCGCACAGATACGCAGTATTTT.

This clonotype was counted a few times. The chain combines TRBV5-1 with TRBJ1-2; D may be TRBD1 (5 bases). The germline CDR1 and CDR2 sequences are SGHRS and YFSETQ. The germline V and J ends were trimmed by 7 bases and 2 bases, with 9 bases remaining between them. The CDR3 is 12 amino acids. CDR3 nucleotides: TGCGCCAGCCGGACACTGAACTATGGCTACACCTTC. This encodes CASRTLNYGYTF.

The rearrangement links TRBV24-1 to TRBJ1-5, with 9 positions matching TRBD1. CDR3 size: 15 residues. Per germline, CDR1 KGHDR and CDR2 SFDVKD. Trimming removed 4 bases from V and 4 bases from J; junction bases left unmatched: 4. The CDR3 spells CATSEGTGINQPQHF. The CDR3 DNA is TGTGCCACCAGTGAAGGGACAGGGATAAATCAGCCCCAGCATTTT.

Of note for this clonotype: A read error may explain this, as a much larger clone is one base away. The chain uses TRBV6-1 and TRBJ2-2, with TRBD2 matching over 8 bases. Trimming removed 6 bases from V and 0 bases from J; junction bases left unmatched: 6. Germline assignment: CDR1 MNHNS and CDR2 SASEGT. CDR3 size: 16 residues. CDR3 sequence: CASRRLARSNTGELFF. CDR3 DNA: TGTGCCAGCAGGCGACTAGCGAGGTCGAACACCGGGGAGCTGTTTTTT.

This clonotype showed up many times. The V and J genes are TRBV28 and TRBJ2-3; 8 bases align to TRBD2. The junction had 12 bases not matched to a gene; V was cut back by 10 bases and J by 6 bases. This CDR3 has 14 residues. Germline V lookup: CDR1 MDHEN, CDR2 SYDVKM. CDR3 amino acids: CATKTSEVVDTQYF. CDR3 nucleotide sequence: TGTGCCACCAAGACTAGCGAAGTTGTGGATACGCAGTATTTT.

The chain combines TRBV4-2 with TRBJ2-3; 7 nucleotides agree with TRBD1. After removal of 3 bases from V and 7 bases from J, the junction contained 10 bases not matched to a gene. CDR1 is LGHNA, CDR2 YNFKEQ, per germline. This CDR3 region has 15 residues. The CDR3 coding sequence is TGTGCCAGCAGCCAGGACAGGACCACCGCATATACGCAGTATTTT. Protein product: CASSQDRTTAYTQYF.

CDR3 residues: CASSQGDRRNEKLFF. DNA of the CDR3: TGCGCCAGCAGCCAAGGGGACAGGAGGAATGAAAAACTGTTTTTT. The chain employs TRBV4-1 and TRBJ1-4; 8 bases match TRBD1. The length of the CDR3 is 15 residues. The J segment lost 5 bases and the V segment lost 1 base, leaving 3 bases of the junction unmatched. Germline V lookup: CDR1 MGHRA, CDR2 YSYEKL.

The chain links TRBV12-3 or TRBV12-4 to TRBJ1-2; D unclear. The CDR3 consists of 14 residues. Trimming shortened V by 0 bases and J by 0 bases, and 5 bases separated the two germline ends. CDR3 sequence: CASSLASANYGYTF. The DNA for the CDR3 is TGTGCCAGCAGTTTAGCGTCCGCTAACTATGGCTACACCTTC.

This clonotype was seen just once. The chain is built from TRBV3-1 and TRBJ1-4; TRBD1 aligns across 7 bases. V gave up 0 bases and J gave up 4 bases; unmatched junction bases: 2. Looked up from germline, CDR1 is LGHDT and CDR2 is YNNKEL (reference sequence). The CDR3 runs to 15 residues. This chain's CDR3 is CASSQEGTDNEKLFF. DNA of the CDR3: TGTGCCAGCAGCCAAGAGGGGACAGATAATGAAAAACTGTTTTTT.

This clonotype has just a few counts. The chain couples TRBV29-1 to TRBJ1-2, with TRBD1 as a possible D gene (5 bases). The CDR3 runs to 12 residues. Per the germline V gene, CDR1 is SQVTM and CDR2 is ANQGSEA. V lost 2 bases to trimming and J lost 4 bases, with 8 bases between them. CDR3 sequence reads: CSVEWGGYGYTF. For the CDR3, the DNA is TGCAGCGTTGAATGGGGGGGCTATGGCTACACCTTC.

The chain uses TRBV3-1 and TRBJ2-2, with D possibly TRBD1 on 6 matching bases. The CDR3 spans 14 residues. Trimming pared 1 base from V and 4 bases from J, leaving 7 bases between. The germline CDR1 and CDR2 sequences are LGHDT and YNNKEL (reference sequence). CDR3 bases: TGTGCCAGCAGCCAAGGGGGGCGCACCGGGGAGCTGTTTTTT. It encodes CASSQGGRTGELFF.

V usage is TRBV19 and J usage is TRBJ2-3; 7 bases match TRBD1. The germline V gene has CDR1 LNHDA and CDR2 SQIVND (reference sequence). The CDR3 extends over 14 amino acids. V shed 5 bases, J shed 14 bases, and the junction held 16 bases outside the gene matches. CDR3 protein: CASSGLTQGPPAYF. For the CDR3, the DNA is TGTGCCAGTAGTGGACTCACACAGGGGCCCCCAGCGTATTTT.

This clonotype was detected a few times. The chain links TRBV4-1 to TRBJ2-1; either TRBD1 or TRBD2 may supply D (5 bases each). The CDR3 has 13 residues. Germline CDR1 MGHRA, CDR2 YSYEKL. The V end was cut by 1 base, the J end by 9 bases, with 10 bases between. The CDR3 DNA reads TGCGCCAGCAGCCAAGTTAAGGGGACTGAGCAGTTCTTC. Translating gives CASSQVKGTEQFF.